These 27 T cell receptor beta chains were sequenced from one sample in a study of spatial heterogeneity in lung cancer. These receptors lack a known antigen. In TCRdb, the 5' RACE reads were re-called with MiXCR into one record per CDR3 protein. The profile shows thousands of distinct CDR3 sequences, around 3% of them singletons. General study findings and limits: Higher tumor mutation counts went along with higher counts of expanded intratumoral alpha and beta TCRs.

Indicated time point: sample taken at primary tumor resection. This specimen was lung tumor tissue, taken at surgery. The receptors were gathered from a male donor with early-stage non-small cell lung cancer.

The table lists this clonotype with many counts. The chain has TRBV7-9 and TRBJ2-1; 11 bases match TRBD1. Germline V gene data show CDR1 as SEHNR and CDR2 as FQNEAQ (reference sequence). The J segment lost 3 bases and the V segment lost 5 bases, leaving 3 bases of the junction unmatched. CDR3 length equals 15 residues. The CDR3 DNA reads as TGTGCCAGCAGCCGAGGGACAGGGGGCTACAATGAGCAGTTCTTC. The encoded protein is CASSRGTGGYNEQFF.

There are many counts of this clonotype. The chain recombines TRBV10-3 with TRBJ2-7, with D maybe TRBD1 (6 bases). This CDR3 spans 14 amino acids. Germline CDR1 reads ENHRY; CDR2 reads SYGVKD. Trimming stripped 5 bases from V and 7 bases from J, with 18 bases between. The CDR3 nucleotides are TGTGCCATCAGTCCAGACAGGCCTCTCAGGGAGCAGTACTTC. Translating gives CAISPDRPLREQYF.

This clonotype has a count of ten or more. The CDR3 loop reads CASSLGQARTGELFF. In nucleotides, the CDR3 is TGTGCCAGCAGCTTAGGACAGGCTCGCACCGGGGAGCTGTTTTTT. The chain is built from TRBV11-1 and TRBJ2-2; D may be TRBD1 (6 bases). The V and J ends lost 1 base and 4 bases respectively, with 10 bases between them. The CDR3 runs to 15 residues. Germline values: CDR1 SGHAT, CDR2 FQDESV (reference sequence).

This clonotype was seen repeatedly, ten times or more. The chain employs TRBV20-1 and TRBJ2-7; 7 nucleotides line up with TRBD1. With V trimmed by 4 bases and J by 6 bases, 9 bases remained unmatched. Germline assignment: CDR1 DFQATT and CDR2 SNEGSKA (reference sequence). The CDR3 length is 13 residues. The CDR3 sequence: CSATQTGKGEQYF. The DNA of the CDR3 is TGCAGTGCTACCCAGACAGGGAAGGGCGAGCAGTACTTC.

This clonotype is labeled as medium-sized (0.01 to 0.1%). The chain is built from TRBV9 and TRBJ2-5, with D perhaps TRBD1 (5 bases). Trimming removed 0 bases from V and 4 bases from J, with 16 bases in between. Germline-derived CDR1 and CDR2 are SGDLS and YYNGEE. The length of the CDR3 is 16 residues. CDR3 DNA sequence: TGTGCCAGCAGCGTAGGTCGGGCAGGGTATTTAGAGACCCAGTACTTC. It translates to CASSVGRAGYLETQYF.

This clonotype is classed as medium-sized. The chain carries TRBV7-8 and TRBJ2-3, with 9 bases fitting TRBD2. V shed 4 bases and J 2 bases; nucleotides not matched to a gene: 4. This CDR3 contains 15 residues. Germline CDR1 SGHVS, CDR2 FQNEAQ. This chain's CDR3 is CASSSSGGFTDTQYF. For the CDR3, the DNA is TGTGCCAGCAGCTCCAGCGGGGGGTTCACAGATACGCAGTATTTT.

There are many counts of this clonotype. The CDR3 DNA sequence: TGTGCCCTATCAACGGGACAGGCCACAGATACGCAGTATTTT. It translates to CALSTGQATDTQYF. The chain carries TRBV10-3 and TRBJ2-3, with 8 positions matching TRBD1. CDR3 size: 14 residues. From germline, CDR1 is ENHRY and CDR2 SYGVKD. Trimming cost V 11 bases and J 2 bases; bases outside gene matches: 9.

In its sample, this clonotype was seen many times. This rearrangement joins TRBV14 to TRBJ1-6; no reliable D call. Germline CDR1 is SGHDN and CDR2 is FVKESK. V dropped 3 bases and J dropped 9 bases, with 9 bases sitting between them. This CDR3 contains 13 residues. Written as DNA, the CDR3 is TGTGCCAGCAGCCATGACTTTGGTTCACCCCTCCACTTT. Protein: CASSHDFGSPLHF.

This clonotype was detected many times. This sequence joins TRBV10-3 and TRBJ2-1; 9 bases are a match to TRBD2. The CDR3 consists of 15 residues. The germline V gene encodes CDR1 ENHRY and CDR2 SYGVKD. The junction had 4 bases not matched to a gene; V was cut back by 7 bases and J by 0 bases. As DNA, the CDR3 is TGTGCCATCACGGCGGGGGGGAGCTCCTACAATGAGCAGTTCTTC. Amino acids: CAITAGGSSYNEQFF.

The rearrangement links TRBV5-4 to TRBJ2-5; 7 nucleotides align to TRBD1. Unmatched junction bases numbered 6, after V lost 0 bases and J lost 4 bases. The CDR3 runs 15 residues. Germline V lookup: CDR1 SGHNT, CDR2 YYREEE (reference sequence). The CDR3 region is CASSLGQGPRETQYF. CDR3 sequence (DNA): TGTGCCAGCAGCTTGGGACAGGGTCCCCGAGAGACCCAGTACTTC.

This clonotype was detected many times. The chain links TRBV10-3 to TRBJ2-7; 10 bases agree with TRBD1. CDR3 length: 13 residues. V dropped 11 bases and J dropped 3; count of bases not matched to a gene: 7. Germline V gene data show CDR1 as ENHRY and CDR2 as SYGVKD. CDR3 sequence: CAVAWTGGYEQYF. The CDR3 DNA reads TGTGCCGTGGCTTGGACAGGGGGCTACGAGCAGTACTTC.

By share, this clonotype ranks as medium-sized. The chain links TRBV7-3 to TRBJ1-6; D is perhaps TRBD1 (5 bases). Germline CDR1 and CDR2: SGHTA and FQGTGA. With 0 bases removed from V and 9 bases from J, the gap between germline ends came to 9 bases. The length of the CDR3 is 14 residues. For the CDR3, the DNA is TGTGCCAGCAGCTTAACGGGGGGTCGTTCACCCCTCCACTTT. Translated, it gives CASSLTGGRSPLHF.

Ten or more counts support this clonotype. CDR3 sequence (DNA): TGTGCCACCAGTGGTCAGAATGAGCAGTTCTTC. It specifies CATSGQNEQFF. The gene calls are TRBV24-1 and TRBJ2-1; D unresolved. The CDR3 contains 11 residues. The V and J ends lost 5 bases and 7 bases respectively, with 5 bases between them. From germline, CDR1 is KGHDR and CDR2 SFDVKD.

This chain links TRBV28 with TRBJ2-3; a possible D gene is TRBD1 (6 bases). CDR3 length: 19 amino acids. The V gene's germline CDR1 is MDHEN and CDR2 SYDVKM. V was shortened by 3 bases and J by 0 bases, with 22 bases between the two germline ends. CDR3 sequence: CASSLLGTPSPQSTDTQYF. CDR3 sequence (DNA): TGTGCCAGCAGTTTGTTAGGGACACCAAGCCCGCAGAGCACAGATACGCAGTATTTT.

This clonotype is medium-sized in the sample. V usage is TRBV14 and J usage is TRBJ2-7, with 10 bases fitting TRBD2. This CDR3 contains 15 residues. V shed 6 bases, J shed 2 bases, and the junction held 7 bases outside the gene matches. Germline-derived CDR1 and CDR2 are SGHDN and FVKESK. The chain's CDR3 is CASSFGAGGPYEQYF. CDR3 coding DNA: TGTGCCAGCAGTTTCGGAGCGGGGGGGCCCTACGAGCAGTACTTC.

This clonotype is judged medium-sized. The gene calls are TRBV29-1 and TRBJ2-3; a possible D gene is TRBD2 (7 bases). With 3 bases removed from V and 6 bases from J, the gap between germline ends came to 19 bases. The CDR3 runs to 15 residues. Germline CDR1 SQVTM, CDR2 ANQGSEA. The CDR3 coding sequence is TGCAGCGTTGAGGTGCGGGGGCGGGGGACGGATACGCAGTATTTT. It specifies CSVEVRGRGTDTQYF.

This clonotype was seen repeatedly, ten times or more. V and J are TRBV5-1 and TRBJ2-3, with 7 bases matching TRBD2. The germline CDR1 and CDR2 sequences are SGHRS and YFSETQ. CDR3 length: 16 amino acids. With 2 bases clipped from V and 0 bases from J, the junction kept 6 bases outside the gene matches. CDR3 coding DNA: TGCGCCAGCAGCTTCTCGGCGGGGGTGAGCACAGATACGCAGTATTTT. This translates into CASSFSAGVSTDTQYF.

This clonotype has a count of ten or more. The genes are TRBV20-1 and TRBJ1-2, with 11 bases aligning to TRBD1. CDR1 and CDR2 from the germline V gene are DFQATT and SNEGSKA (reference sequence). The V segment lost 1 base and the J segment 7 bases; nucleotides outside the gene matches: 8. The CDR3 sequence is 15 residues long. CDR3 loop: CSARAGDRGISGYTF. The CDR3 DNA follows: TGCAGTGCTAGAGCAGGGGACAGGGGGATAAGTGGCTACACCTTC.

This chain uses TRBV9 with TRBJ2-2; TRBD1 matches 10 bases. The CDR3 covers 15 residues. Per germline, CDR1 SGDLS and CDR2 YYNGEE. The junction had 5 bases not matched to a gene; V was cut back by 5 bases and J by 4 bases. CDR3 protein: CASRPTGGVTGELFF. The CDR3 region has the DNA TGTGCCAGCAGGCCGACAGGGGGCGTCACCGGGGAGCTGTTTTTT.

This clonotype has ten or more counts. The CDR3 region is CASRGTDGYYGYTF. Written as DNA, the CDR3 is TGTGCCAGCAGGGGCACAGATGGGTACTATGGCTACACCTTC. The V and J genes are TRBV6-5 and TRBJ1-2; no definite D call. The CDR3 consists of 14 residues. The germline gives CDR1 MNHEY, CDR2 SVGAGI. The ends were cut back, 6 bases at V and 3 bases at J, with 14 bases in the middle.

This clonotype occurred many times. V gene TRBV14 combines with J gene TRBJ1-2; no clear D. The V end was cut by 4 bases, the J end by 0 bases, with 18 bases between. The CDR3 spans 17 residues. Germline loops: CDR1 SGHDN, CDR2 FVKESK. This chain's CDR3 is CASSPSEVYSTNYGYTF. Written as DNA, the CDR3 is TGTGCCAGCAGCCCGTCGGAGGTGTACTCGACTAACTATGGCTACACCTTC.

This clonotype was found many times. The chain uses TRBV24-1 and TRBJ2-5; D might be TRBD1 (8 bases). V was clipped by 6 bases and J by 0 bases, with 19 bases between them. The CDR3 has 17 amino acids. Germline-derived CDR1 and CDR2 are KGHDR and SFDVKD. The CDR3 region is CATSSGRDRRYQETQYF. The DNA of the CDR3 is TGTGCCACCAGTAGTGGGAGGGACAGGAGGTACCAAGAGACCCAGTACTTC.

This clonotype is labeled as medium-sized. The chain uses TRBV20-1 and TRBJ2-7, with no clear D. V gave up 0 bases and J gave up 0 bases, with 15 bases separating them. Germline-derived CDR1 and CDR2 are DFQATT and SNEGSKA (reference sequence). This CDR3 is built from 16 residues. The CDR3 DNA sequence: TGCAGTGCTAGAGATTCGCGACAATGGAGCTCCTACGAGCAGTACTTC. It yields the protein CSARDSRQWSSYEQYF.

In its sample, this clonotype was seen a few times. This chain links TRBV27 with TRBJ1-1; D remains ambiguous. The V gene's germline CDR1 is MNHEY and CDR2 SMNVEV (reference sequence). The CDR3 loop spans 13 amino acids. Deletions cut 3 bases from V and 5 bases from J, with 10 bases between. The CDR3 sequence: CASSLEFQTEAFF. In DNA form, the CDR3 reads TGTGCCAGCAGTTTGGAGTTCCAAACTGAAGCTTTCTTT.

This clonotype is medium-sized (0.01 to 0.1%) by share. The chain recombines TRBV10-3 with TRBJ2-3; TRBD2 agrees at 7 bases. Germline values: CDR1 ENHRY, CDR2 SYGVKD. Trimming took 8 bases from V and 0 from J; bases not matched to a gene: 8. The CDR3 contains 15 residues. The CDR3 loop is CAIGVSGESTDTQYF. The CDR3 DNA reads TGTGCCATCGGAGTGAGCGGGGAGAGCACAGATACGCAGTATTTT.

J is TRBJ2-6 and V is TRBV11-2; TRBD1 matches at 8 bases. In germline, CDR1 is SGHAT, CDR2 FQNNGV. Losses at the gene ends were 6 bases for V and 4 bases for J; bases not matched to a gene: 17. CDR3 length: 19 residues. The CDR3 DNA reads TGTGCCAGCAGTGAATTGGCCGGGACAGGCTTGTCCGGGGCCAACGTCCTGACTTTC. Translated, it gives CASSELAGTGLSGANVLTF.

At least ten counts were recorded for this clonotype. V is TRBV6-1 and J is TRBJ2-1; TRBD2 agrees at 8 bases. Germline CDR1 MNHNS, CDR2 SASEGT. The V and J ends lost 7 bases and 5 bases, in that order; junction bases with no gene match: 16. The CDR3 extends over 17 amino acids. DNA of the CDR3: TGTGCCAGCATTTTTTTCACCCCCCCGGGACTAGACAATGAGCAGTTCTTC. Translating gives CASIFFTPPGLDNEQFF.